A selection of T cell receptor beta chains follows, all from one sample in a study of blood T cell repertoires in COVID-19. Clones were read by immunoSEQ multiplex PCR, and TCRdb kept only the in-frame ones, dropping some. The table records 110,000 or so clones, over 80% of them present only once. Sequencing used peripheral blood. Receptor source: a woman between 50 and 59 years old with acute or convalescent COVID-19. Both conserved end residues are part of each CDR3. D genes are given only for firm matches. Clone size is not always given. Where it is, it says once, few, many or a class for expanded clones.

d_gene,j_gene,abundance,v_gene,CDR3nt,CDR3aa
TRBD1,TRBJ2-1,NA,TRBV5-1,TGCGCCAGCACCTCTTCTTCGGGACAGCAGCAGTTCTTC,CASTSSSGQQQFF
NA,TRBJ1-2,NA,TRBV28,TGTGCCAGCAGTTTAGGTGGGGATCCAGGCGGGGGGAGCTATGGCTACACCTTC,CASSLGGDPGGGSYGYTF
NA,TRBJ2-3,NA,TRBV7-6,TGTGCCAGCAGCTCCCATGCGGGGGCTAGCACAGATACGCAGTATTTT,CASSSHAGASTDTQYF
TRBD1,TRBJ1-1,once,TRBV6-5,TGTGCCAGCAGTTACACAGGGGAGACTGAAGCTTTCTTT,CASSYTGETEAFF
TRBD1,TRBJ1-2,once,TRBV6-5,TGTGCCAGCGGGGGAAGGACAGGATCTTATGGCTACACCTTC,CASGGRTGSYGYTF
NA,TRBJ1-5,NA,TRBV19,TGTGCCAGTAGTATAGGCGGAACGGGACAGCCCCAGCATTTT,CASSIGGTGQPQHF
NA,TRBJ2-4,NA,TRBV19,TGTGCCAGTAGCGTATATTACTATTGGGGGGGCGTGGAGAACATTCAGTACTTC,CASSVYYYWGGVENIQYF
NA,TRBJ2-2,NA,TRBV28,TGTGCCAGCAGTCCCCGGGACTTCAACACCGGGGAGCTGTTTTTT,CASSPRDFNTGELFF
TRBD2,TRBJ2-1,NA,TRBV14,TGTGCCAGCAGCCAACTGGCGGGAGGGCCGCGGTCCTACAATGAGCAGTTCTTC,CASSQLAGGPRSYNEQFF
TRBD2,TRBJ2-7,NA,TRBV3-1/TRBV3-2,TGTGCCAGCAGCCAAGTAGCGGGTAATCGGTACGAGCAGTACTTC,CASSQVAGNRYEQYF
TRBD1,TRBJ1-5,NA,TRBV30,TGTGCCTGGAGTGACGGACAGGGCAACCAGCCCCAGCATTTT,CAWSDGQGNQPQHF
NA,TRBJ2-7,NA,TRBV11-2,TGTGCCAGCAGCTTAGGCCCAGGGGTCCCCGAGCAGTACTTC,CASSLGPGVPEQYF
NA,TRBJ2-7,once,TRBV27,TGTGCCAGCAGTCTCCTCAGGGGAGAGTTTATATCCTACGAGCAGTACTTC,CASSLLRGEFISYEQYF
NA,TRBJ2-5,NA,TRBV12-2,TGTGCAAGTCGCTTACTAGCGGGAGAAGAGACCCAGTACTTC,CASRLLAGEETQYF
NA,TRBJ1-4,NA,TRBV27,TGTGCCAGCGGGGGGGGTCCGGCAACTAATGAAAAACTGTTTTTT,CASGGGPATNEKLFF
NA,TRBJ1-2,NA,TRBV4-3,TGCGCCAGCAGCCCGGGGGGGAACTATGGCTACACCTTC,CASSPGGNYGYTF
NA,TRBJ2-3,NA,TRBV10-3,TGTGCCACGACCTCCCGACCTAGCGCTCCTAGCACAGATACGCAGTATTTT,CATTSRPSAPSTDTQYF
NA,TRBJ1-4,NA,TRBV19,TGTGCCAGTAGTATAACAGAGGGGGAACTGTTTTTT,CASSITEGELFF
NA,TRBJ1-1,NA,TRBV6-5,TGTGCCAGCAGTTACTTATTTGGTGAGGCTTTCTTT,CASSYLFGEAFF
TRBD1,TRBJ1-3,NA,TRBV9,TGTGCCAGCAGCGTAGGGGCCAGGGGGTGGTCTGGAAACACCATATATTTT,CASSVGARGWSGNTIYF
NA,TRBJ1-5,NA,TRBV30,TGTGCCTGGAGTGTACCGGAGGGTTATCAGCCCCAGCATTTT,CAWSVPEGYQPQHF
TRBD1,TRBJ1-6,NA,TRBV6-5,TGTGCCAGCCGGACGGGACAGGGACTCGGTTCACCCCTCCACTTT,CASRTGQGLGSPLHF
TRBD1,TRBJ1-1,NA,TRBV5-4,TGTGCCAGCAGCTCAGGACAGGGAGGGGACACTGAAGCTTTCTTT,CASSSGQGGDTEAFF
TRBD2,TRBJ2-7,NA,TRBV28,TGTGCCAGCAGTTTAGGGACTAGCGGGAGCTCCTACGAGCAGTACTTC,CASSLGTSGSSYEQYF
NA,TRBJ1-2,NA,TRBV3-1/TRBV3-2,TGTGCCAGCAGCCAAAGGACAGCCAAGCTTATCTTC,CASSQRTAKLIF
NA,TRBJ2-3,NA,TRBV3-1/TRBV3-2,TGTGCCAGCAGCCAAGGAATAATTGCGGATACGCAGTATTTT,CASSQGIIADTQYF
NA,TRBJ2-2,once,TRBV5-4,TGTGCCAGCAGTCCCACCGGCCAGGGTCGGGCCGGGGAGCTGTTTTTT,CASSPTGQGRAGELFF
TRBD1,TRBJ1-2,NA,TRBV18,TGTGCCAGCTCACAAGGACAGGGGTCTGATGGCTACACCTTC,CASSQGQGSDGYTF
NA,TRBJ1-1,NA,TRBV3-1/TRBV3-2,TGTGCCAGCAGCCAATATGGACAAGAAGCTTTCTTT,CASSQYGQEAFF
NA,TRBJ2-5,NA,TRBV19,TGTGCCAGTAGTATAAAGGGACTCCGATCCCGCTGGGATCAAGAGACCCAGTACTTC,CASSIKGLRSRWDQETQYF
TRBD1,TRBJ1-5,NA,TRBV2,TGTGCCAGCAGGCAGGGGGCAGGGCAGCCCCAGCATTTT,CASRQGAGQPQHF
TRBD1,TRBJ1-5,NA,TRBV9,TGTGCCAGCAGCCCCTCCGGGACAGGGAATCAGCCCCAGCATTTT,CASSPSGTGNQPQHF
TRBD1,TRBJ1-1,NA,TRBV28,TGTGCCAGCAGCTACCGGACAGGGGGCAGGACTGAAGCTTTCTTT,CASSYRTGGRTEAFF
NA,TRBJ1-4,NA,TRBV4-1,TGCGCCAGCAGCCCCGGCGGTTCTAATGAAAAACTGTTTTTT,CASSPGGSNEKLFF
NA,TRBJ1-3,NA,TRBV19,TGTGCCAGTAGTATCAGCTCTGGAAACACCATATATTTT,CASSISSGNTIYF
TRBD2,TRBJ2-5,NA,TRBV6-5,TGTGCCAGCGGGGAACGGCTAGCGGGACATGGGGCCCAGTACTTC,CASGERLAGHGAQYF
NA,TRBJ1-3,NA,TRBV30,TGTGCCTGGAGTGGGACAGAGTCTGGAAACACCATATATTTT,CAWSGTESGNTIYF
NA,TRBJ1-2,NA,TRBV28,TGTGCCAGCAGTCTCGGGACAATGGGAGGCTACACCTTC,CASSLGTMGGYTF
NA,TRBJ1-2,NA,TRBV29-1,TGCAGCGTTGAAGATGAGGGAACTAACTATGGCTACACCTTC,CSVEDEGTNYGYTF